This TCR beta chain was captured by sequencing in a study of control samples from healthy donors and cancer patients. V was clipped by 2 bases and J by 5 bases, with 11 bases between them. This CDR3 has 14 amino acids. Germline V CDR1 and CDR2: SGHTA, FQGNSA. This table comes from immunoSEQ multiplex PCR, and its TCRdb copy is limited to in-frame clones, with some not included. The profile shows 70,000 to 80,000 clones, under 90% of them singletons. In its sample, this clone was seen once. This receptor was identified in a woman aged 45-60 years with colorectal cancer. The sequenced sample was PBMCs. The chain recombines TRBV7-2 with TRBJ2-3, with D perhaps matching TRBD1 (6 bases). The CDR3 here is CASSLFGGGDTQYF. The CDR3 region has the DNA TGTGCCAGCAGCTTATTTGGGGGCGGAGATACGCAGTATTTT.